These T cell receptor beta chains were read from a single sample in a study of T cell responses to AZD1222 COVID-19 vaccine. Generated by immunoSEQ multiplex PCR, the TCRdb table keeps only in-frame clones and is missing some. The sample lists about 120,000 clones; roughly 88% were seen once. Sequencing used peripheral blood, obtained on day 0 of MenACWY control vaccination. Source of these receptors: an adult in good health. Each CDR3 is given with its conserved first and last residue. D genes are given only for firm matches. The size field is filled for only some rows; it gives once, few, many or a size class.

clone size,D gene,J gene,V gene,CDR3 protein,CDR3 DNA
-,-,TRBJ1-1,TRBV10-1,CASRDTLLRMNTEAFF,TGCGCCAGCAGGGACACTTTATTGCGAATGAACACTGAAGCTTTCTTT
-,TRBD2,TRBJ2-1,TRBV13,CASSLGAKRGYNEQFF,TGTGCCAGCAGCTTAGGTGCTAAGCGGGGATACAATGAGCAGTTCTTC
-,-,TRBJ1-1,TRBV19,CASSRGQWRTEAFF,TGTGCCAGTAGTAGGGGTCAATGGCGCACTGAAGCTTTCTTT
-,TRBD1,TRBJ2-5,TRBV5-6,CASSLDRGTKETQYF,TGTGCCAGCAGCTTGGACAGGGGAACTAAAGAGACCCAGTACTTC
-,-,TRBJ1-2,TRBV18,CASSPGQTGYTF,TGTGCCAGCTCACCTGGACAGACTGGCTACACCTTC
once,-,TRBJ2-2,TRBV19,CASSIGGKLASGELFF,TGTGCCAGTAGTATAGGGGGGAAACTAGCATCCGGGGAGCTGTTTTTT
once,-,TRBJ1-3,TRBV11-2,CASSAGVSGNTIYF,TGTGCCAGCAGCGCTGGCGTGTCTGGAAACACCATATATTTT
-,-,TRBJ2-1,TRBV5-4,CASSALFDEQFF,TGTGCCAGCAGCGCCCTTTTTGATGAGCAGTTCTTC
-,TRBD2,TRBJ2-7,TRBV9,CASSQLAGGPGNEQYF,TGTGCCAGCAGCCAACTAGCGGGAGGGCCTGGAAACGAGCAGTACTTC
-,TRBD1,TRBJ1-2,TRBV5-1,CASSGGQGAGYTF,TGCGCCAGCAGCGGAGGACAGGGCGCGGGCTACACCTTC
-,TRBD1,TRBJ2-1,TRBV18,CASSALGQGVGNERFF,TGTGCCAGCTCAGCACTCGGACAGGGGGTCGGTAATGAGCGGTTCTTC
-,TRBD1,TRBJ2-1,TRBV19,CASRHPGTGEGESSYNEQFF,TGTGCCAGTAGACACCCCGGGACAGGCGAGGGGGAGAGCTCCTACAATGAGCAGTTCTTC
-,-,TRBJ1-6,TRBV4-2,CASSSRDFYNSPLHF,TGTGCCAGCAGCAGCCGGGACTTCTATAATTCACCCCTCCACTTT
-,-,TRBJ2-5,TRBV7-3,CASSRRQGLGETQYF,TGTGCCAGCAGCCGGAGACAGGGACTTGGGGAGACCCAGTACTTC
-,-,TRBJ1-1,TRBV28,CASSPSLNTEAFF,TGTGCCAGCAGTCCGTCATTGAACACTGAAGCTTTCTTT
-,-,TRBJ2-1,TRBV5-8,CASSYFDGQHNEQFF,TGTGCCAGCAGCTACTTTGACGGGCAGCACAATGAGCAGTTCTTC
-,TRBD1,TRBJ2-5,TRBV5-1,CASSLVPRTGQETQYF,TGCGCCAGCAGCTTGGTCCCCAGGACAGGTCAAGAGACCCAGTACTTC
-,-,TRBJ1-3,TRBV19,CASSSPRPSSAGNTIYF,TGTGCCAGTAGTTCCCCGAGGCCCTCCTCTGCTGGAAACACCATATATTTT